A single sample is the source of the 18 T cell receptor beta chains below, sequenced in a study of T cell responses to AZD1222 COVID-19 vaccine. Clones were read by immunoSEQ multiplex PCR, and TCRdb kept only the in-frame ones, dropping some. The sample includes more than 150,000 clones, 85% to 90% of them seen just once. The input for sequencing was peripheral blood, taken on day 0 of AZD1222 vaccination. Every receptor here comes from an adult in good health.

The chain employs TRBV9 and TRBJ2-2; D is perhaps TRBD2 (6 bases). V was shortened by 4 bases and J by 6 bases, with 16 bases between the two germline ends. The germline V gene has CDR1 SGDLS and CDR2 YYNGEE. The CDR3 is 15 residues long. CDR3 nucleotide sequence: TGTGCCAGCAGCCCGCGGGACGGCATGCCCGGGGAGCTGTTTTTT. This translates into CASSPRDGMPGELFF.

This CDR3 reads CASSLVGWGHGNQPQHF. In nucleotides, the CDR3 is TGTGCCAGCAGCTTAGTGGGGTGGGGGCATGGCAATCAGCCCCAGCATTTT. J is TRBJ1-5 and V is TRBV7-9; a weak D match, TRBD1 (6 bases). The V end was cut by 1 base, the J end by 2 bases, with 15 bases between. The CDR3 contains 17 residues. Germline CDR1 SEHNR, CDR2 FQNEAQ (reference sequence).

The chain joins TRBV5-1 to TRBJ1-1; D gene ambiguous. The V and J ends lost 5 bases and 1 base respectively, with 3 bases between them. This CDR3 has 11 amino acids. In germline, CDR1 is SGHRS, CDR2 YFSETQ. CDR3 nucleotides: TGCGCCAGCAGTCAGAACACTGAAGCTTTCTTT. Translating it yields CASSQNTEAFF. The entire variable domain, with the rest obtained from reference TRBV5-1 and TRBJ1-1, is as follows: KAGVTQTPRYLIKTRGQQVTLSCSPISGHRSVSWYQQTPGQGLQFLFEYFSETQRNKGNFPGRFSGRQFSNSRSEMNVSTLELGDSALYLCASSQNTEAFFGQGTRLTVV.

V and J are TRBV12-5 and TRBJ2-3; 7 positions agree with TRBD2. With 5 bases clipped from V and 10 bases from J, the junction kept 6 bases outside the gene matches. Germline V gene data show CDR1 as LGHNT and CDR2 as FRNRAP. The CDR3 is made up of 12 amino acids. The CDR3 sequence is CASGPEAGAQYF. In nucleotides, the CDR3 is TGTGCTAGTGGTCCGGAGGCGGGGGCGCAGTATTTT.

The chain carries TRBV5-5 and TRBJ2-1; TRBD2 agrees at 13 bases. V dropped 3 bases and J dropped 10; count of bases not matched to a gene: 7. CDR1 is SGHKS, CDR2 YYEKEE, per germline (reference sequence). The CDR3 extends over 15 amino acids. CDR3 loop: CASSSKWTSGGEQFF. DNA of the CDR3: TGTGCCAGCAGCTCCAAATGGACTAGCGGGGGAGAGCAGTTCTTC.

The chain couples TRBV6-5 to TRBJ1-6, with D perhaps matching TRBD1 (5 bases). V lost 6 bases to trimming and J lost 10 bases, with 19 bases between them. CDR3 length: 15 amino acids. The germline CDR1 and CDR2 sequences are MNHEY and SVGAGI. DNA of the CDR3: TGTGCCAGCAGGACCTGGTCAGGGCGTCGCTCACCCCTCCACTTT. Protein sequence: CASRTWSGRRSPLHF.

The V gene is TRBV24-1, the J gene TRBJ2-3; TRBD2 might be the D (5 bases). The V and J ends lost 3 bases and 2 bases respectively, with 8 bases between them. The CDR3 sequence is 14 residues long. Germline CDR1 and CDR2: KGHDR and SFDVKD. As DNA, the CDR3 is TGTGCCACCAGTGATACCGGGAACACAGATACGCAGTATTTT. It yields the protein CATSDTGNTDTQYF.

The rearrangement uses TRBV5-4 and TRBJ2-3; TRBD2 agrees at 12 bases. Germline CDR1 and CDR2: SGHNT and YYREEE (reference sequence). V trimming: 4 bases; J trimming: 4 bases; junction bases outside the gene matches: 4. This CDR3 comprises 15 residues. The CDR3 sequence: CASSLAGGPSDTQYF. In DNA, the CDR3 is TGTGCCAGCAGCCTAGCGGGAGGGCCCTCAGATACGCAGTATTTT. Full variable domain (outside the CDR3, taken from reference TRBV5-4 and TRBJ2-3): ETGVTQSPTHLIKTRGQQVTLRCSSQSGHNTVSWYQQALGQGPQFIFQYYREEENGRGNFPPRFSGLQFPNYSSELNVNALELDDSALYLCASSLAGGPSDTQYFGPGTRLTVL.

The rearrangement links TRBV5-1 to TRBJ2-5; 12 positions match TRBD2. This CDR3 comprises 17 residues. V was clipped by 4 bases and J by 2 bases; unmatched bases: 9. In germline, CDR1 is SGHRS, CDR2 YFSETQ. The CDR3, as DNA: TGCGCCAGCAGCCCGCTGACTAGCGGGGGAAGACAAGAGACCCAGTACTTC. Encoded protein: CASSPLTSGGRQETQYF.

CDR3 region: CACSRDARLSTDTQYF. The DNA for the CDR3 is TGTGCCTGTTCCCGGGACGCGAGATTGAGCACAGATACGCAGTATTTT. The V and J genes are TRBV30 and TRBJ2-3, with D perhaps assigned TRBD1 or TRBD2 (5 bases each). CDR1 GTSNPN and CDR2 SVGIG come from the germline V gene (reference sequence). This CDR3 has 16 residues. Trimming took off 6 bases at V and 0 bases at J, with 19 bases between the two ends.

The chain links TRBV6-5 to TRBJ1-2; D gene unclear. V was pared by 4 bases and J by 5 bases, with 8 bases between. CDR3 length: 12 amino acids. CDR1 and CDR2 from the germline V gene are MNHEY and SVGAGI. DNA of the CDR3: TGTGCCAGCAGTTCCTCGGGGTATGGCTACACCTTC. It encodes CASSSSGYGYTF.

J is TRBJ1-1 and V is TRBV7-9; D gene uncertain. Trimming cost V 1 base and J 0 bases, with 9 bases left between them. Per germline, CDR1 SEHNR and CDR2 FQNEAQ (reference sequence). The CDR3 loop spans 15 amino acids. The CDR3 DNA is TGTGCCAGCAGCTTAGTGCAGAGCATGAACACTGAAGCTTTCTTT. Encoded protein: CASSLVQSMNTEAFF.

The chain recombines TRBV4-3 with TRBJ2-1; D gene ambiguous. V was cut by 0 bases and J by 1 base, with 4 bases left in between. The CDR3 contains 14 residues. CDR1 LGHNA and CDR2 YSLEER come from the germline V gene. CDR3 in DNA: TGCGCCAGCAGCCAAGACGGTTCCTACAATGAGCAGTTCTTC. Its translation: CASSQDGSYNEQFF.

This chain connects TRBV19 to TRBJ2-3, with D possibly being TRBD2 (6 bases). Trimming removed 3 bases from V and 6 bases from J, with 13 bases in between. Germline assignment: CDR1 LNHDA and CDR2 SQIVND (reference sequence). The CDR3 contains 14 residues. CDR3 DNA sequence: TGTGCCAGTAGTATGGGACTTACCTACGATACGCAGTATTTT. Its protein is CASSMGLTYDTQYF.

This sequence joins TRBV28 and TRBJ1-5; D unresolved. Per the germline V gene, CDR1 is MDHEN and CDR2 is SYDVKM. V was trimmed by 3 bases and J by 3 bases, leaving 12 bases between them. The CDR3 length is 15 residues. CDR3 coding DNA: TGTGCCAGCAGTTTGCCCAACGGGCCCAATCAGCCCCAGCATTTT. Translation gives CASSLPNGPNQPQHF.

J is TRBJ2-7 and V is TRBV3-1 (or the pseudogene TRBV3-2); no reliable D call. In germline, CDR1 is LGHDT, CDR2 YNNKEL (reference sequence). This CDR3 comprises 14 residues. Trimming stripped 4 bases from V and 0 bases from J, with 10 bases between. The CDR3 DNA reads TGTGCCAGCAGCCTCCGGACGGACTCCTACGAGCAGTACTTC. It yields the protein CASSLRTDSYEQYF.

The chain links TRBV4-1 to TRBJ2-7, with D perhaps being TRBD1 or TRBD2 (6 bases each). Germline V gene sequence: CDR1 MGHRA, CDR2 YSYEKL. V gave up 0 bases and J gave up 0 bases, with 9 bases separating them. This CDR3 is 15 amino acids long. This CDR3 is CASSQERGPSYEQYF. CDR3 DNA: TGCGCCAGCAGCCAAGAACGGGGGCCCTCCTACGAGCAGTACTTC.

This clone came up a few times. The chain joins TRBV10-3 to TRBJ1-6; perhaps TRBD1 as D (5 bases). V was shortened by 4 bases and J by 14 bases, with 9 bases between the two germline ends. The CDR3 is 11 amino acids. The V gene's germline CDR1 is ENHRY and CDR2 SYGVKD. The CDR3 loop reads CAISGGGALHF. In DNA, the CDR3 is TGTGCCATCAGTGGTGGGGGGGCCCTCCACTTT.